What follows are 6 T cell receptor beta chains derived from one specimen sequenced in a study of blood T cell repertoires in COVID-19. TCRdb's table, derived via immunoSEQ multiplex PCR, lists solely in-frame clones and lacks some. The table shows 93,000 or so clones, with 84% occurring only once. Sequenced sample: peripheral blood. The receptors originated from a human donor in a cohort sampled during active COVID-19.

V gene TRBV5-7 combines with J gene TRBJ2-5, with TRBD2 identical over 12 bases. TRBV5-7 is sorted into the ORF group, with uncertain function. This CDR3 region has 16 residues. With V trimmed by 5 bases and J by 2 bases, 7 bases remained unmatched. As DNA, the CDR3 is TGTGCCAGCAGGCGCCGACTAGCGGGGGTTCAAGAGACCCAGTACTTC. It specifies CASRRRLAGVQETQYF.

The V call is TRBV4-1, the J call TRBJ1-4; D is undetermined. The V gene lost 0 bases and the J gene lost 7 bases, with 9 bases spanning the gap. This CDR3 is 14 amino acids long. CDR1 and CDR2 from the germline V gene are MGHRA and YSYEKL. This chain's CDR3 is CASSQDRISEKLFF. The CDR3 DNA is TGCGCCAGCAGCCAAGACAGGATAAGTGAAAAACTGTTTTTT.

The count of this clone is one. This sequence joins TRBV12-5 and TRBJ2-7, with 8 bases lining up with TRBD1. CDR1 LGHNT and CDR2 FRNRAP come from the germline V gene. The J segment lost 3 bases and the V segment lost 1 base, leaving 5 bases of the junction unmatched. The CDR3 spans 15 residues. The CDR3 DNA follows: TGTGCTAGTGGTTTGGGAGGACAGGGTAGCTACGAGCAGTACTTC. Protein product: CASGLGGQGSYEQYF.

The chain employs TRBV3-1 (or the pseudogene TRBV3-2) and TRBJ2-7, with TRBD1 matching over 7 bases. Germline V lookup: CDR1 LGHDT, CDR2 YNNKEL (reference sequence). The CDR3 consists of 14 residues. Unmatched junction bases numbered 2, after V lost 2 bases and J lost 1 base. The CDR3 reads CASSQLRGSYEQYF. The CDR3, as DNA: TGTGCCAGCAGCCAACTCAGGGGGTCCTACGAGCAGTACTTC.

The genes are TRBV19 and TRBJ1-1; D may be TRBD1 (6 bases). The CDR3 length is 14 residues. The V and J ends lost 4 bases and 6 bases respectively, with 15 bases between them. From germline, CDR1 is LNHDA and CDR2 SQIVND (reference sequence). The CDR3 sequence is CASSTVTGFAEAFF. In DNA form, the CDR3 reads TGTGCCAGTAGTACCGTAACAGGGTTTGCTGAAGCTTTCTTT.

The chain recombines TRBV30 with TRBJ1-3, with D maybe TRBD1 (6 bases). CDR3 size: 14 residues. The V end lost 5 bases, the J end lost 0 bases, and 11 bases lay between the germline ends. Per germline, CDR1 GTSNPN and CDR2 SVGIG (reference sequence). For the CDR3, the DNA is TGTGCCTGGGGCGCGGGGGCCTCTGGAAACACCATATATTTT. Its translation is CAWGAGASGNTIYF.